Presented here are 12 T cell receptor beta chains from one specimen sequenced in a study of early T cells in non-severe SARS-CoV-2 infection. TCRdb recomputed calls from the 5' RACE reads with MiXCR, one row per CDR3 protein. The table includes approximately 70,000 distinct CDR3 sequences, about a tenth detected once. The sample consisted of whole blood, taken at baseline. The receptors derive from an adult who was a healthcare worker with PCR-confirmed SARS-CoV-2 infection or an uninfected control (not recorded which).

This clonotype appeared a few times. The chain couples TRBV2 to TRBJ2-3; D is ambiguous. Looked up from germline, CDR1 is SNHLY and CDR2 is FYNNEI. The CDR3 spans 11 residues. Trimming pared 4 bases from V and 7 bases from J, leaving 6 bases between. CDR3 sequence: CASSVPNTQYF. The CDR3, as DNA: TGTGCCAGCAGTGTGCCCAATACGCAGTATTTT. Full variable domain (outside the CDR3, taken from reference TRBV2 and TRBJ2-3): EPEVTQTPSHQVTQMGQEVILRCVPISNHLYFYWYRQILGQKVEFLVSFYNNEISEKSEIFDDQFSVERPDGSNFTLKIRSTKLEDSAMYFCASSVPNTQYFGPGTRLTVL.

A few counts support this clonotype. The chain joins TRBV11-3 to TRBJ2-1, with 9 bases identical to TRBD2. CDR3 length equals 15 residues. Looked up from germline, CDR1 is SGHNT and CDR2 is YENEEA. The V and J ends lost 5 bases and 3 bases, in that order; junction bases with no gene match: 5. CDR3 loop: CASSIQRGVYNEQFF. As DNA, the CDR3 is TGTGCCAGCAGCATCCAGCGGGGGGTCTACAATGAGCAGTTCTTC.

In its sample, this clonotype was seen many times. J is TRBJ2-5 and V is TRBV7-9, with 7 bases identical to TRBD1. The CDR3 totals 14 residues. With 4 bases clipped from V and 1 base from J, the junction kept 3 bases outside the gene matches. Germline V gene data show CDR1 as SEHNR and CDR2 as FQNEAQ (reference sequence). The CDR3 nucleotides read TGTGCCAGCAGCTCCGGGACAGCCCAAGAGACCCAGTACTTC. Translation: CASSSGTAQETQYF. Full variable domain (missing parts from reference TRBV7-9 and TRBJ2-5): DTGVSQNPRHKITKRGQNVTFRCDPISEHNRLYWYRQTLGQGPEFLTYFQNEAQLEKSRLLSDRFSAERPKGSFSTLEIQRTEQGDSAMYLCASSSGTAQETQYFGPGTRLLVL.

This clonotype was observed a handful of times. This chain uses TRBV6-5 with TRBJ2-5; maybe TRBD1 (5 bases). The CDR3 extends over 13 amino acids. Germline values: CDR1 MNHEY, CDR2 SVGAGI. V lost 0 bases to trimming and J lost 7 bases, with 9 bases between them. CDR3 DNA: TGTGCCAGCAGTTACTCGGTGCAGGGGACCCAGTACTTC. It encodes CASSYSVQGTQYF.

The genes are TRBV6-5 and TRBJ1-2, with 9 bases fitting TRBD1. Germline V gene sequence: CDR1 MNHEY, CDR2 SVGAGI. J gave up 2 bases and V 6 bases, and 4 bases lay outside the gene matches. CDR3 length: 14 amino acids. CDR3 sequence (DNA): TGTGCCAGCAGAGGGACAGGGAAGAACTATGGCTACACCTTC. Residues: CASRGTGKNYGYTF.

In this sample, this clonotype turned up many times. The J gene is TRBJ1-4, the V gene TRBV4-3; possibly TRBD1 for D (6 bases). Germline V gene sequence: CDR1 LGHNA, CDR2 YSLEER. Trimming removed 5 bases at V and 14 bases at J, with 18 bases between. CDR3 length: 13 residues. CDR3 region: CASSGGGAGRLFF. CDR3 nucleotides: TGCGCCAGCAGCGGTGGGGGCGCAGGGCGGCTGTTTTTT.

This clonotype was detected only a few times. The chain recombines TRBV19 with TRBJ2-1, with D possibly being TRBD1 or TRBD2 (5 bases each). V was trimmed by 9 bases and J by 4 bases, leaving 16 bases between them. CDR3 length: 14 amino acids. The germline V gene encodes CDR1 LNHDA and CDR2 SQIVND (reference sequence). The CDR3 here is CASSPGRTYNEQFF. The CDR3 DNA follows: TGTGCCAGCTCCCCGGGACGGACATACAATGAGCAGTTCTTC. The full variable domain, its missing parts supplied by reference TRBV19 and TRBJ2-1, is DGGITQSPKYLFRKEGQNVTLSCEQNLNHDAMYWYRQDPGQGLRLIYYSQIVNDFQKGDIAEGYSVSREKKESFPLTVTSAQKNPTAFYLCASSPGRTYNEQFFGPGTRLTVL.

This clonotype was seen a few times. The chain is built from TRBV18 and TRBJ2-6, with unresolved D. Germline values: CDR1 KGHSH, CDR2 LQKENI. V was clipped by 1 base and J by 0 bases, with 4 bases between them. The CDR3 spans 15 residues. This chain's CDR3 is CASSPQGSGANVLTF. CDR3 coding DNA: TGTGCCAGCTCACCACAAGGCTCTGGGGCCAACGTCCTGACTTTC.

V is TRBV12-3 or TRBV12-4 and J is TRBJ1-6; the D gene is possibly TRBD1 (6 bases). The CDR3 sequence is 15 residues long. The germline V and J ends were trimmed by 5 bases and 9 bases, with 17 bases remaining between them. The CDR3 spells CASSPFPGAGSPLHF. As DNA, the CDR3 is TGTGCCAGCAGTCCCTTCCCGGGGGCAGGTTCACCCCTCCACTTT.

This clonotype came up many times. The V call is TRBV5-1, the J call TRBJ2-5; weak D call: TRBD1 (5 bases). The CDR3 length is 13 residues. Germline assignment: CDR1 SGHRS and CDR2 YFSETQ. Trimming cost V 0 bases and J 2 bases, with 5 bases left between them. CDR3 in DNA: TGCGCCAGCAGCTTGGGACAGCAAGAGACCCAGTACTTC. Translation: CASSLGQQETQYF.

The chain recombines TRBV7-9 with TRBJ2-4, with TRBD1 as a possible D gene (6 bases). The CDR3 runs 14 residues. Germline loops: CDR1 SEHNR, CDR2 FQNEAQ (reference sequence). Trimming pared 4 bases from V and 4 bases from J, leaving 11 bases between. CDR3 amino acids: CASSSGQKKNIQYF. CDR3 nucleotide sequence: TGTGCCAGCAGCTCCGGACAGAAAAAAAACATTCAGTACTTC.

This clonotype has ten or more counts. This chain joins TRBV2 and TRBJ2-3, with 8 bases matching TRBD1. Trimming at V came to 1 base and at J to 4 bases, leaving 7 bases not matched to a gene. This CDR3 region has 16 residues. The germline gives CDR1 SNHLY, CDR2 FYNNEI. CDR3 in amino acids: CASSEGAGGGSDTQYF. The CDR3 DNA reads as TGTGCCAGCAGTGAAGGGGCAGGGGGCGGATCAGATACGCAGTATTTT. The whole variable domain, filled in from reference TRBV2 and TRBJ2-3, reads EPEVTQTPSHQVTQMGQEVILRCVPISNHLYFYWYRQILGQKVEFLVSFYNNEISEKSEIFDDQFSVERPDGSNFTLKIRSTKLEDSAMYFCASSEGAGGGSDTQYFGPGTRLTVL.